Listed below are T cell receptor beta chains from one sample, sequenced in a study of T cell changes during pregnancy in multiple sclerosis. This table comes from immunoSEQ multiplex PCR, and its TCRdb copy is limited to in-frame clones, with some not included. In the table there are about 40,000 clones, 88% of which are singletons. The sequencing used CD4+ T cells from peripheral blood mononuclear cells, collected in the second trimester of pregnancy. The receptor set was obtained from a female donor with multiple sclerosis, enrolled in a pregnancy study. Both conserved end residues are part of each CDR3. The D gene is left open where the match is weak. For some rows the clone size is stated as once, few or many, or as a class when expanded; others skip it.

clone size	V gene	D gene	J gene	CDR3 protein	CDR3 DNA
.	TRBV7-2	TRBD2	TRBJ2-3	CASSSTSGRGTDTQYF	TGTGCCAGCAGCTCGACTAGCGGGCGAGGTACAGATACGCAGTATTTT
.	TRBV27	TRBD2	TRBJ2-2	CASSLRFSGSGTGELFF	TGTGCCAGCAGCCTACGCTTTAGCGGGAGTGGGACCGGGGAGCTGTTTTTT
.	TRBV25-1	TRBD2	TRBJ2-7	CASSPLTSGSDEQYF	TGTGCCAGCAGTCCCCTTACTAGCGGGAGTGACGAGCAGTACTTC
.	TRBV18	TRBD1	TRBJ2-1	CASSPWGQDRFF	TGTGCCAGCTCACCATGGGGACAGGATCGGTTCTTC
.	TRBV28	.	TRBJ1-5	CASSPGTHQPQHF	TGTGCCAGCAGTCCCGGGACTCATCAGCCCCAGCATTTT
few	TRBV19	.	TRBJ1-1	CASRGSSEAFF	TGTGCCAGTAGGGGTTCTAGTGAAGCTTTCTTT
.	TRBV6-6	TRBD2	TRBJ2-1	CASTSGMPNEQFF	TGTGCCAGCACTAGCGGGATGCCCAATGAGCAGTTCTTC
.	TRBV28	.	TRBJ1-4	CAASTPGGTHLGGEKLFF	TGTGCCGCATCGACTCCGGGAGGGACCCACCTAGGCGGTGAAAAACTGTTTTTT
medium-sized	TRBV10-1	TRBD1	TRBJ2-7	CASSSGTGGYEQYF	TGCGCCAGCAGTTCCGGGACAGGGGGGTACGAGCAGTACTTC
.	TRBV28	TRBD2	TRBJ2-5	CASSMTSGKEVFKETQYF	TGTGCCAGCAGTATGACTAGCGGGAAAGAGGTATTTAAAGAGACCCAGTACTTC
.	TRBV29-1	TRBD2	TRBJ2-3	CSVESPGLLAGGRTDTQYF	TGCAGCGTTGAGTCCCCAGGGTTGCTAGCGGGAGGACGCACAGATACGCAGTATTTT
.	TRBV7-2	.	TRBJ2-7	CASSPGGGVYEQYF	TGTGCCAGCAGCCCCGGAGGCGGGGTCTACGAGCAGTACTTC
.	TRBV2	.	TRBJ2-3	CASSGWDTIPTQYF	TGTGCCAGCAGTGGATGGGACACAATACCAACGCAGTATTTT
.	TRBV5-1	.	TRBJ2-5	CASSLDGETQYF	TGCGCCAGCAGCTTGGACGGGGAGACCCAGTACTTC
.	TRBV4-2	TRBD1	TRBJ1-5	CASSQVGGTDRARRPQHF	TGTGCCAGCAGCCAAGTAGGGGGTACGGACAGGGCGAGGCGGCCCCAGCATTTT
once	TRBV29-1	TRBD1	TRBJ2-7	CSVVYEGARPEQYF	TGCAGCGTTGTTTACGAGGGGGCTCGGCCCGAGCAGTACTTC
.	TRBV6-1	.	TRBJ2-7	CASKTEIYEQYF	TGTGCCAGTAAGACAGAAATCTACGAGCAGTACTTC
.	TRBV9	TRBD2	TRBJ2-5	CASSVVTSGGSETQYF	TGTGCCAGCAGCGTAGTGACTAGCGGGGGAAGCGAGACCCAGTACTTC
.	TRBV25-1	TRBD1	TRBJ2-4	CASSGPGQGNIQYF	TGTGCCAGCAGTGGCCCGGGACAGGGTAACATTCAGTACTTC
few	TRBV5-6	TRBD1	TRBJ1-1	CASSPWGQGKRGAFF	TGTGCCAGCAGCCCCTGGGGACAGGGGAAACGAGGAGCTTTCTTT
.	TRBV5-1	.	TRBJ2-1	CASSYRGDEQFF	TGCGCCAGCAGCTACCGAGGCGATGAGCAGTTCTTC
.	TRBV25-1	.	TRBJ1-4	CASSPRLGTNEKLFF	TGTGCCAGCAGTCCTCGACTGGGAACTAATGAAAAACTGTTTTTT
.	TRBV9	TRBD2	TRBJ2-2	CASSVVSGLAGANTGELFF	TGTGCCAGCAGCGTAGTGTCGGGACTAGCGGGAGCGAACACCGGGGAGCTGTTTTTT
.	TRBV5-1	TRBD2	TRBJ2-1	CASSPGLAGGPLISYNEQFF	TGCGCCAGCAGCCCCGGACTAGCGGGAGGGCCCCTGATTTCCTACAATGAGCAGTTCTTC
.	TRBV5-4	.	TRBJ2-7	CASSGDSRPYEQYF	TGTGCCAGCAGCGGCGACAGCCGACCCTACGAGCAGTACTTC
.	TRBV27	.	TRBJ2-1	CASTSLGSYNEQFF	TGTGCCAGCACCTCCCTCGGTTCCTACAATGAGCAGTTCTTC
.	TRBV4-2	.	TRBJ2-3	CASSQDQGFQGYF	TGTGCCAGCAGCCAAGATCAGGGCTTCCAGGGTTATTTT
.	TRBV2	.	TRBJ2-4	CASSTDVGQGNIQYF	TGTGCCAGCAGTACCGACGTGGGGCAGGGGAACATTCAGTACTTC
once	TRBV7-2	.	TRBJ2-5	CASSLGTAWETQYF	TGTGCCAGCAGCTTAGGAACAGCCTGGGAGACCCAGTACTTC
.	TRBV6-1	.	TRBJ1-4	CASSEIRRGGEKLFF	TGTGCCAGCAGTGAAATCCGGCGGGGGGGCGAAAAACTGTTTTTT
few	TRBV29-1	TRBD2	TRBJ2-1	CSVDRLAGYNEQFF	TGCAGCGTTGATCGACTAGCGGGTTACAATGAGCAGTTCTTC
.	TRBV11-2	.	TRBJ1-1	CASSLYRNTEAFF	TGTGCCAGCAGCTTATACAGGAACACTGAAGCTTTCTTT
.	TRBV6-5	.	TRBJ1-4	CASSYFPQGNEKLFF	TGTGCCAGCAGTTACTTCCCGCAGGGGAATGAAAAACTGTTTTTT
.	TRBV27	TRBD1	TRBJ1-6	CASSLRTGGLNSPLHF	TGTGCCAGCAGTTTGAGAACAGGGGGCCTTAATTCACCCCTCCACTTT
.	TRBV7-8	.	TRBJ1-1	CASSLEGPTEAFF	TGTGCCAGCAGCTTAGAGGGGCCCACTGAAGCTTTCTTT
.	TRBV18	TRBD1	TRBJ1-1	CASSRRQGQGLGDTEAFF	TGTGCCAGCTCCCGTCGCCAAGGACAGGGGCTCGGTGACACTGAAGCTTTCTTT
.	TRBV11-3	TRBD1	TRBJ1-1	CASSVGQGGTEAFF	TGTGCCAGCAGCGTCGGACAGGGCGGCACTGAAGCTTTCTTT